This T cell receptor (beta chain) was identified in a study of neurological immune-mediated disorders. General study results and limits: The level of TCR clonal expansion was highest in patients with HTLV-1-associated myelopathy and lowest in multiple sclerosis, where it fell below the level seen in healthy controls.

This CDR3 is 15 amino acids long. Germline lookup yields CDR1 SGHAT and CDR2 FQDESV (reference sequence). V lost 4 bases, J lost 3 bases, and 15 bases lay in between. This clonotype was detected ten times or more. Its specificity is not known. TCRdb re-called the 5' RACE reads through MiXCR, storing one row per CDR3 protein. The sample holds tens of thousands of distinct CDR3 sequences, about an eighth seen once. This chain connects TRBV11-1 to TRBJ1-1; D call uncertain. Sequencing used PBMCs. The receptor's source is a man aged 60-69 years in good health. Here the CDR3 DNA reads TGTGCCAGCAGCTCCATCCAAGGCAGGTACACTGAAGCTTTCTTT. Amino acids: CASSSIQGRYTEAFF.